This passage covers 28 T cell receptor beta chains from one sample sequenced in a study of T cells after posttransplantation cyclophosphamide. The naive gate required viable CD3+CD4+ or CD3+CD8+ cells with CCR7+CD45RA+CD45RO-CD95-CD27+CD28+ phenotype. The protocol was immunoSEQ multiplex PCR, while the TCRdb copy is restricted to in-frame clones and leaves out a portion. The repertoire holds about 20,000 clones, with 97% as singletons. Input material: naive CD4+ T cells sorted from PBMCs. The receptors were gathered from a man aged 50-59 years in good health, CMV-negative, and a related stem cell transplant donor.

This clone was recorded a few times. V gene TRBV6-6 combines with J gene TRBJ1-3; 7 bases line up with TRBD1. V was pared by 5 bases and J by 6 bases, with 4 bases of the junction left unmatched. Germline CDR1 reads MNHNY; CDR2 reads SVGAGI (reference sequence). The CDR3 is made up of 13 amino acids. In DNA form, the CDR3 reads TGTGCCAGCAGTGCCCAGGGGGTAAACACCATATATTTT. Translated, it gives CASSAQGVNTIYF.

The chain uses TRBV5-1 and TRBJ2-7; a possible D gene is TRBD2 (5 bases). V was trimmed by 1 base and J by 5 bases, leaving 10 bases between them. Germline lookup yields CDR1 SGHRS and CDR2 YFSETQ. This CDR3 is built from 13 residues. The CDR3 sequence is CASSLRGYDEQYF. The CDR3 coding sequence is TGCGCCAGCAGCTTGAGAGGGTACGACGAGCAGTACTTC.

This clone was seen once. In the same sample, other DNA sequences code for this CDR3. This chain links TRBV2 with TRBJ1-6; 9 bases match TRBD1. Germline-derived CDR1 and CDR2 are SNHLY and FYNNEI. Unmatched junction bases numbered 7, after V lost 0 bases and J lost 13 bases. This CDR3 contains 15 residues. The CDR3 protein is CASSEAGTGNSPLHF. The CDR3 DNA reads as TGTGCCAGCAGTGAAGCTGGGACAGGGAACTCCCCCCTCCACTTT.

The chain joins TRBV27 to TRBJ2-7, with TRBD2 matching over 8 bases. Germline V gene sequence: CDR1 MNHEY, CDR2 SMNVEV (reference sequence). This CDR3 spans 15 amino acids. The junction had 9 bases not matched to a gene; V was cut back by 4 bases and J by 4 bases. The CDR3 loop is CASSSPGLDIYEQYF. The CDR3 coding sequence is TGTGCCAGCAGTTCCCCGGGACTAGACATATACGAGCAGTACTTC.

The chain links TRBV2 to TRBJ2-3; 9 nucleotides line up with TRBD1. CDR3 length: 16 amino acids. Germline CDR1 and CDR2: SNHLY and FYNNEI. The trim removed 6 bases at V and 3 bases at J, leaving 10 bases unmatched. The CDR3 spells CASRRTGVWMTDTQYF. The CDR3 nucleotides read TGTGCCAGCAGAAGGACAGGGGTGTGGATGACAGATACGCAGTATTTT. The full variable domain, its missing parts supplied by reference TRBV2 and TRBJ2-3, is EPEVTQTPSHQVTQMGQEVILRCVPISNHLYFYWYRQILGQKVEFLVSFYNNEISEKSEIFDDQFSVERPDGSNFTLKIRSTKLEDSAMYFCASRRTGVWMTDTQYFGPGTRLTVL.

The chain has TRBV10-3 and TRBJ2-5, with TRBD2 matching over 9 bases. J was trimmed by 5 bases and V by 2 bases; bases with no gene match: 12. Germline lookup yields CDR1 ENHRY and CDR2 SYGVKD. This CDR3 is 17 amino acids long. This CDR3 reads CAISEGPAGGPLETQYF. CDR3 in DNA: TGTGCCATCAGTGAGGGGCCGGCGGGGGGGCCATTGGAGACCCAGTACTTC.

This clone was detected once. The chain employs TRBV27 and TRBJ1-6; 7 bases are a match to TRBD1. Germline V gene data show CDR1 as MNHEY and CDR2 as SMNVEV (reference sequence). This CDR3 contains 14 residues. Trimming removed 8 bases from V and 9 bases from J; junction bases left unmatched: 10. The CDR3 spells CASGQVDGGSPLHF. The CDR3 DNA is TGTGCCAGCGGACAGGTAGACGGGGGTTCACCCCTCCACTTT.

The CDR3 loop reads CASSVVRRMTDTQYF. In DNA form, the CDR3 reads TGTGCCAGCTCAGTTGTGAGGAGGATGACAGATACGCAGTATTTT. This chain links TRBV18 with TRBJ2-3; D perhaps matches TRBD2 (5 bases). Germline-derived CDR1 and CDR2 are KGHSH and LQKENI. Deletions cut 5 bases from V and 3 bases from J, with 15 bases between. This CDR3 region has 15 residues. Filled out from reference TRBV18 and TRBJ2-3, the complete variable domain reads NAGVMQNPRHLVRRRGQEARLRCSPMKGHSHVYWYRQLPEEGLKFMVYLQKENIIDESGMPKERFSAEFPKEGPSILRIQQVVRGDSAAYFCASSVVRRMTDTQYFGPGTRLTVL.

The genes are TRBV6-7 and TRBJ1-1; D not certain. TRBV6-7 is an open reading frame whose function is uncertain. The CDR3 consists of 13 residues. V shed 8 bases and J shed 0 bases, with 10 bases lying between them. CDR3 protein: CASERIMNTEAFF. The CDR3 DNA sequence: TGTGCCAGCGAGAGGATCATGAACACTGAAGCTTTCTTT.

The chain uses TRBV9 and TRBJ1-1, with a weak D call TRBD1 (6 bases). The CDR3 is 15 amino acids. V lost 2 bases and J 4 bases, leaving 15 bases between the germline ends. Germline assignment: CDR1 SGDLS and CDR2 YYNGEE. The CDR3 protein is CASSVGRGGGTEAFF. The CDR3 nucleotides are TGTGCCAGCAGCGTGGGGAGGGGGGGTGGCACTGAAGCTTTCTTT.

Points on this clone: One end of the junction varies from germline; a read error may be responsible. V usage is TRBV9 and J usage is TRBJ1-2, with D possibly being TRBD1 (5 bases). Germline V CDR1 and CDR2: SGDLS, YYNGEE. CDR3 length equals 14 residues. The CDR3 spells CAGSVGEVNYGYTF. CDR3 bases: TGTGCCGGCAGCGTAGGGGAGGTCAACTATGGCTACACCTTC. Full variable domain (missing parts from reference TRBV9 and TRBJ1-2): DSGVTQTPKHLITATGQRVTLRCSPRSGDLSVYWYQQSLDQGLQFLIQYYNGEERAKGNILERFSAQQFPDLHSELNLSSLELGDSALYFCAGSVGEVNYGYTFGSGTRLTVV.

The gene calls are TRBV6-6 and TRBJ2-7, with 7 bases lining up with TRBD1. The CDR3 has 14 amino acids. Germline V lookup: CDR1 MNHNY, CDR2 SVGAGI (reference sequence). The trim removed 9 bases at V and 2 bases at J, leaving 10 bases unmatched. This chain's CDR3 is CASLPRDSTYEQYF. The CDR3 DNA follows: TGTGCCAGTCTCCCCCGGGACAGCACCTACGAGCAGTACTTC.

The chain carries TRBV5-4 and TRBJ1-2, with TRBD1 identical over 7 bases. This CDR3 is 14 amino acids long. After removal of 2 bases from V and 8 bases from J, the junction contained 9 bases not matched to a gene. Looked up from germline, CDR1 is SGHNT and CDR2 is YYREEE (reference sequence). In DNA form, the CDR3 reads TGTGCCAGCAGCTTCTTACAGGGGATACAAGGCTACACCTTC. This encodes CASSFLQGIQGYTF.

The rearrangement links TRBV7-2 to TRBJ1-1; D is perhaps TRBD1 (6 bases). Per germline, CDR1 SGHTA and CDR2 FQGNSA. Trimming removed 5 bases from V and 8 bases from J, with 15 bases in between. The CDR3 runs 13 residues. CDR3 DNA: TGTGCCAGCAGCCTAACGAGGGGGACCGAAGCTTTCTTT. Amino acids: CASSLTRGTEAFF. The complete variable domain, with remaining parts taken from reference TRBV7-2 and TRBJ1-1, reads GAGVSQSPSNKVTEKGKDVELRCDPISGHTALYWYRQSLGQGLEFLIYFQGNSAPDKSGLPSDRFSAERTGGSVSTLTIQRTQQEDSAVYLCASSLTRGTEAFFGQGTRLTVV.

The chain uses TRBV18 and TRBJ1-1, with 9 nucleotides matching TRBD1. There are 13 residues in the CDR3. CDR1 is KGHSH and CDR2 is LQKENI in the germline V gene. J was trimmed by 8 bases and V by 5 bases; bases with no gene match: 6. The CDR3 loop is CASSVRQGEEAFF. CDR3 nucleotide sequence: TGTGCCAGCTCAGTACGACAGGGGGAGGAAGCTTTCTTT. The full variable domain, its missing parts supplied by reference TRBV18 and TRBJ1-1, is NAGVMQNPRHLVRRRGQEARLRCSPMKGHSHVYWYRQLPEEGLKFMVYLQKENIIDESGMPKERFSAEFPKEGPSILRIQQVVRGDSAAYFCASSVRQGEEAFFGQGTRLTVV.

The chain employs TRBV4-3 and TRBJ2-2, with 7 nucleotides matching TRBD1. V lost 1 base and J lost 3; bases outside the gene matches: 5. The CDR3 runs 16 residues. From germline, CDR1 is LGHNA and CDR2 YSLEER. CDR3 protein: CASSQALQGYTGELFF. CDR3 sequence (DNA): TGCGCCAGCAGCCAAGCGCTACAGGGGTACACCGGGGAGCTGTTTTTT.

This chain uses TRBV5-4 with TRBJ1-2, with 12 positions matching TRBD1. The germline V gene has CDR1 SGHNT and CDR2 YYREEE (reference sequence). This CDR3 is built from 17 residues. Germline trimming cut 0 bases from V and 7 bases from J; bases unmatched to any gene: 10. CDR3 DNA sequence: TGTGCCAGCAGCTTGGGGGGACAGGGGGCCTCTTGGGGTGGCTACACCTTC. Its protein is CASSLGGQGASWGGYTF. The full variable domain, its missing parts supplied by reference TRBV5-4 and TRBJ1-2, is ETGVTQSPTHLIKTRGQQVTLRCSSQSGHNTVSWYQQALGQGPQFIFQYYREEENGRGNFPPRFSGLQFPNYSSELNVNALELDDSALYLCASSLGGQGASWGGYTFGSGTRLTVV.

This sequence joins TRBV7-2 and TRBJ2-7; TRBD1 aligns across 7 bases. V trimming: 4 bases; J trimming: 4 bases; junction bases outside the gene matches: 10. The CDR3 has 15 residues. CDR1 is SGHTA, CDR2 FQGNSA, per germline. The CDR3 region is CASSWEPGQRYEQYF. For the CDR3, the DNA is TGTGCCAGCAGCTGGGAACCGGGACAGAGGTACGAGCAGTACTTC.

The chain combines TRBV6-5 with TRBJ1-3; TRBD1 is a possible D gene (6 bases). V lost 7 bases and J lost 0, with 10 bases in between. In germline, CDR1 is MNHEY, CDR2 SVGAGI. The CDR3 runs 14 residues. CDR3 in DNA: TGTGCCAGCAAGGGACATTCCTCTGGAAACACCATATATTTT. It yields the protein CASKGHSSGNTIYF.

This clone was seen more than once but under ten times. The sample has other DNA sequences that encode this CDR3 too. CDR3: CASSLRYEQYF. CDR3 sequence (DNA): TGTGCCAGCAGCCTCCGGTACGAGCAGTACTTC. V gene TRBV7-2 combines with J gene TRBJ2-7, with D unclear. Trimming removed 5 bases from V and 4 bases from J, with 6 bases in between. The CDR3 spans 11 residues. Germline loops: CDR1 SGHTA, CDR2 FQGNSA.

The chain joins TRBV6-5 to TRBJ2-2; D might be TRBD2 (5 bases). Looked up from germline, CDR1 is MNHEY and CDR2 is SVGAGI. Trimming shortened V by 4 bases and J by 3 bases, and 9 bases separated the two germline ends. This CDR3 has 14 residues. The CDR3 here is CASSWGVHTGELFF. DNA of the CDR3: TGTGCCAGCAGTTGGGGAGTCCACACCGGGGAGCTGTTTTTT.

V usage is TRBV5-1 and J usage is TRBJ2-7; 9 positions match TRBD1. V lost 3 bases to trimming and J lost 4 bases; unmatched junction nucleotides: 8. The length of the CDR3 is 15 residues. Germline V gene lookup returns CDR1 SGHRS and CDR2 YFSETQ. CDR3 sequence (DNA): TGCGCCAGCAGCTCTTACAGGGGGCTTATGTACGAGCAGTACTTC. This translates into CASSSYRGLMYEQYF.

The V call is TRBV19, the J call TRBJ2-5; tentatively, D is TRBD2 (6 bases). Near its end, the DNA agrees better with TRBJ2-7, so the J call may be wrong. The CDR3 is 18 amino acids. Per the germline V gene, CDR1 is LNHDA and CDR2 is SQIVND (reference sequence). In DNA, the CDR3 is TGTGCCAGTAGTAGGGACTCCAACACCGGGACCGATTACTACGAGCAGTACTTC. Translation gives CASSRDSNTGTDYYEQYF.

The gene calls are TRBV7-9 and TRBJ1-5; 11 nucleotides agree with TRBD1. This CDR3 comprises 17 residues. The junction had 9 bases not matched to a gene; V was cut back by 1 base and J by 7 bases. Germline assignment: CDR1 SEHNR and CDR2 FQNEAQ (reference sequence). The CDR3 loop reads CASSLDRGQGAGQPQHF. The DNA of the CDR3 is TGTGCCAGCAGCTTAGATAGAGGACAGGGGGCGGGGCAGCCCCAGCATTTT.

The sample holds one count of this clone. CDR3 amino acids: CASSPGSAGNYEQYF. The CDR3 DNA is TGTGCCAGCTCCCCAGGATCAGCAGGCAACTACGAGCAGTACTTC. The rearrangement links TRBV18 to TRBJ2-7; no clear D. Trimming left V 6 bases short and J 3 bases short, with 18 bases between. Germline V gene lookup returns CDR1 KGHSH and CDR2 LQKENI. The CDR3 loop spans 15 amino acids.

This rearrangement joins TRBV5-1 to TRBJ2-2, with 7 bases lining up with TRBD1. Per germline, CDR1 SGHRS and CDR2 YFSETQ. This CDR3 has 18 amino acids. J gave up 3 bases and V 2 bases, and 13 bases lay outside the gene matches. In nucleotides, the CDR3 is TGCGCCAGCAGCTTCTTAAGCCCCCGACAGGGAGACACCGGGGAGCTGTTTTTT. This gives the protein CASSFLSPRQGDTGELFF. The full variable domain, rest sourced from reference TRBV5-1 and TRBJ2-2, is KAGVTQTPRYLIKTRGQQVTLSCSPISGHRSVSWYQQTPGQGLQFLFEYFSETQRNKGNFPGRFSGRQFSNSRSEMNVSTLELGDSALYLCASSFLSPRQGDTGELFFGEGSRLTVL.

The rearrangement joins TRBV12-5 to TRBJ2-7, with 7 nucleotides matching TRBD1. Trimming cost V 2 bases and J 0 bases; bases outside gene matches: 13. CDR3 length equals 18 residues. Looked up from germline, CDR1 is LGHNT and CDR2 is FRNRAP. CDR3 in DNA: TGTGCTAGTGGTTTGCCAAAGGGACAGACCCGGCACTCCTACGAGCAGTACTTC. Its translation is CASGLPKGQTRHSYEQYF. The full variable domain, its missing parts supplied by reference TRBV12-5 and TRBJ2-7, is DARVTQTPRHKVTEMGQEVTMRCQPILGHNTVFWYRQTMMQGLELLAYFRNRAPLDDSGMPKDRFSAEMPDATLATLKIQPSEPRDSAVYFCASGLPKGQTRHSYEQYFGPGTRLTVT.

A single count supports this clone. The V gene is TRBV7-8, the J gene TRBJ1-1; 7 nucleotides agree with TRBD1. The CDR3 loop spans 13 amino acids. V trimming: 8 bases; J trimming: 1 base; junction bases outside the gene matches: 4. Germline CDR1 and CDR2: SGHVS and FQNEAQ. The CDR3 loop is CASARDRNTEAFF. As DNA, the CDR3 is TGTGCCAGCGCCCGGGACAGGAACACTGAAGCTTTCTTT.